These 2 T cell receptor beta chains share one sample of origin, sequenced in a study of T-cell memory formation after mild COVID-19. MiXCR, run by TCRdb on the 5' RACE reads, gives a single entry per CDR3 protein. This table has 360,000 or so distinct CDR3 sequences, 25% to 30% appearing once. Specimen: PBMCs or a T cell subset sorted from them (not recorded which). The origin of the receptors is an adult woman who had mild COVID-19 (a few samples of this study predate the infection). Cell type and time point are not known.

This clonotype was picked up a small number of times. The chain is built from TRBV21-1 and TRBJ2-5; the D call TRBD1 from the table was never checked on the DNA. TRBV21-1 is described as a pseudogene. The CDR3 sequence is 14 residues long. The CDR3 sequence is CASSNRTDQETQYF. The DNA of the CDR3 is TGTGCCAGCAGCAATCGGACAGACCAAGAGACCCAGTACTTC.

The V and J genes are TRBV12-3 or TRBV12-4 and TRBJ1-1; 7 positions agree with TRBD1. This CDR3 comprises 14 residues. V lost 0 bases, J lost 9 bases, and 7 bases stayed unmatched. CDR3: CASSLARGTDQAFF. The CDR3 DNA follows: TGTGCCAGCAGTTTAGCGAGAGGGACAGATCAAGCTTTCTTT.